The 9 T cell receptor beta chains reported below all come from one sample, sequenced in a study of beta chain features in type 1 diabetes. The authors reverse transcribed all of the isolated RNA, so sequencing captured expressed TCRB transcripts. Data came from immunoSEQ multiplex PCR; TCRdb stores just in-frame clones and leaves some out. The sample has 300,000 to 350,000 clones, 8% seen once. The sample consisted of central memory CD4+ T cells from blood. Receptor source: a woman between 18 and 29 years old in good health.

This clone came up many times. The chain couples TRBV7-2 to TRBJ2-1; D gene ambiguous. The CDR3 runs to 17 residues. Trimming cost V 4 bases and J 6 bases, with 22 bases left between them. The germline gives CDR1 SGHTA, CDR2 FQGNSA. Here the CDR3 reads CASSSLGGPLSGNEQFF. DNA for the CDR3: TGTGCCAGCAGCTCCCTAGGCGGTCCTCTCTCTGGCAATGAGCAGTTCTTC.

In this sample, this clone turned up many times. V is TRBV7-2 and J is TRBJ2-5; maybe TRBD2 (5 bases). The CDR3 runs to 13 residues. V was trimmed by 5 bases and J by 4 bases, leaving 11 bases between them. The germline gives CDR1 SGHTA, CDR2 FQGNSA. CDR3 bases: TGTGCCAGCAGCCGTAGCGCTTTAGAGACCCAGTACTTC. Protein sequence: CASSRSALETQYF.

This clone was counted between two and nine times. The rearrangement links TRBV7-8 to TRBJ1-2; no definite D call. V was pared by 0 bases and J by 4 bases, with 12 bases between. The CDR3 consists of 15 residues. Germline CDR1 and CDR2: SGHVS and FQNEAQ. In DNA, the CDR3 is TGTGCCAGCAGCTTAGCGGCAGGTCGGTCCTATGGCTACACCTTC. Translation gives CASSLAAGRSYGYTF.

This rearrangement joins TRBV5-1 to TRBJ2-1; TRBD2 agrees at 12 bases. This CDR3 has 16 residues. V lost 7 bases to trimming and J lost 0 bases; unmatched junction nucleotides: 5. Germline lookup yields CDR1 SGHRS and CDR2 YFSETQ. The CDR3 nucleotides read TGCGCCAGCTCGAGGACTAGCGGGGCCTCCTACAATGAGCAGTTCTTC. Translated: CASSRTSGASYNEQFF.

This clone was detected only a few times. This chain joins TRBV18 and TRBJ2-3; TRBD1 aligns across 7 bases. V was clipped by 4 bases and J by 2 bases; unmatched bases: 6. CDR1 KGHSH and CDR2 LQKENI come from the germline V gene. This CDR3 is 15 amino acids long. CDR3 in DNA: TGTGCCAGCTCACTACAGGGGACCCCCACAGATACGCAGTATTTT. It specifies CASSLQGTPTDTQYF.

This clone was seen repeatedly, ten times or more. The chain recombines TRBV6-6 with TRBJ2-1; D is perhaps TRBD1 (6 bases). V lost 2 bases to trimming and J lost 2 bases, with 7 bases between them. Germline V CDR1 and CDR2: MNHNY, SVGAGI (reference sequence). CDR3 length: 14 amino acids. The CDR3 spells CASSYGTTYNEQFF. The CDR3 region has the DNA TGTGCCAGCAGTTACGGGACAACCTACAATGAGCAGTTCTTC.

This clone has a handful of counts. CDR3 residues: CASSTDGGETQYF. CDR3 DNA: TGCGCCAGCAGTACCGATGGTGGGGAGACCCAGTACTTC. The V call is TRBV4-1, the J call TRBJ2-5, with D unclear. This CDR3 is 13 amino acids long. V lost 6 bases to trimming and J lost 5 bases, with 13 bases between them. Germline CDR1 is MGHRA and CDR2 is YSYEKL.

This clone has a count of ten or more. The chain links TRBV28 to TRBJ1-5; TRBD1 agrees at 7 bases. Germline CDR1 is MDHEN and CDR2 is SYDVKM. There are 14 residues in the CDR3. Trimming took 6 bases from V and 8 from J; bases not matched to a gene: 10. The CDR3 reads CASSVGTVTKPQHF. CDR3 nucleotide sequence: TGTGCCAGCAGCGTTGGGACAGTTACGAAGCCCCAGCATTTT.

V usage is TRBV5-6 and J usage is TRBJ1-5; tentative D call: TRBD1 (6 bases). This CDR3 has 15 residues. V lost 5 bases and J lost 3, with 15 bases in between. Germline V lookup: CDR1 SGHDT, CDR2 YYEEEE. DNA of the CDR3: TGTGCCAGCAGACCCGGACAGACCGACAATCAGCCCCAGCATTTT. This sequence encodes CASRPGQTDNQPQHF.